These T cell receptor beta chains were read from a single sample in a study of shared clonotypes between healthy human individuals. Assay used: immunoSEQ multiplex PCR; TCRdb lists only in-frame clones, some missing. The data show a few million clones, approximately 90% seen once. Sequencing used naive CD4+ T cells sorted from blood. All receptors come from a man between 18 and 29 years old in good health. The CDR3 runs from the conserved cysteine through the conserved F or W.

length: 14; V: TRBV6-6; CDR3: CASSSRQGTSPLHF
length: 13; V: TRBV7-2; CDR3: CASSQRNTDTQYF
length: 15; V: TRBV7-2; CDR3: CASSNKHGPNEKLFF
length: 15; V: TRBV7-2; CDR3: CASSVPAANQDTQYF
length: 13; V: TRBV19; CDR3: CASSLLWGDEQYF
length: 13; V: TRBV10-3; CDR3: CAISLASGNTIYF
length: 15; V: TRBV19; CDR3: CASSLTSVGPGELFF
length: 13; V: TRBV6-5; CDR3: CASTRTVQETQYF
length: 15; V: TRBV19; CDR3: CASSTRGRGLSEQYF
length: 14; V: TRBV5-1; CDR3: CASTAGTAYNEQFF
length: 19; V: TRBV5-3; CDR3: CARSLSGRGSGSTNEKLFF
length: 16; V: TRBV30; CDR3: CAWRRGQGAWADTQYF
length: 11; V: TRBV2; CDR3: CASMGGYEQYF
length: 14; V: TRBV10-3; CDR3: CAISEAQAGNGYTF
length: 15; V: TRBV18; CDR3: CASSPLGTGSYGYTF
length: 13; V: TRBV30; CDR3: CAWSAGNTGELFF
length: 12; V: TRBV2; CDR3: CASSDLGNTIYF
length: 13; V: TRBV6-6; CDR3: CASRSGVYREQFF
length: 14; V: TRBV6-4; CDR3: CASKVAIGNTEAFF
length: 13; V: TRBV11-3; CDR3: CASSLTYGVEQYF
length: 14; V: TRBV15; CDR3: CATSRVGGSYEQYF
length: 15; V: TRBV9; CDR3: CASSVGLGVADTQYF
length: 11; V: TRBV10-3; CDR3: CAIKGAGEAFF
length: 12; V: TRBV30; CDR3: CAWSAAPGTQYF
length: 16; V: TRBV19; CDR3: CASSAYYTGKGTEAFF
length: 14; V: TRBV6-5; CDR3: CASRPDSLNTEAFF
length: 16; V: TRBV7-9; CDR3: CASRKEFQTGNTEAFF
length: 14; V: TRBV9; CDR3: CASTSGGNTGELFF
length: 13; V: TRBV19; CDR3: CASSEGGGYGYTF
length: 12; V: TRBV6-6; CDR3: CASSFSGETQYF
length: 14; V: TRBV4-3; CDR3: CASSQGQGTGGYTF
length: 17; V: TRBV5-1; CDR3: CASSPRTRWGLTDTQYF
length: 17; V: TRBV5-1; CDR3: CASSPLSSGGGQETQYF
length: 15; V: TRBV7-9; CDR3: CASSPGQGMNTEAFF
length: 14; V: TRBV19; CDR3: CASSIGWETEGYTF
length: 11; V: TRBV20-1; CDR3: CSASHRGEQYF
length: 14; V: TRBV5-1; CDR3: CASSLGEGAREQYF
length: 16; V: TRBV19; CDR3: CASTTGRQAVPYEQYF
length: 17; V: TRBV2; CDR3: CASSDPGLAGGRETQYF
length: 17; V: TRBV4-1; CDR3: CASSQDPSLSGANVLTF
length: 15; V: TRBV2; CDR3: CASSERDGFNQPQHF
length: 12; V: TRBV10-2; CDR3: CASGQLNSPLHF
length: 12; V: TRBV10-3; CDR3: CAISESVEKLFF
length: 12; V: TRBV5-1; CDR3: CASSPEAGELFF
length: 16; V: TRBV7-6; CDR3: CASSLRTSGVQETQYF
length: 15; V: TRBV14; CDR3: CASSPLGGDYNEQFF
length: 14; V: TRBV5-1; CDR3: CASSLGDLNTEAFF
length: 15; V: TRBV5-1; CDR3: CASGTSGTGGDTQYF
length: 15; V: TRBV6-5; CDR3: CASSYSEASTDTQYF
length: 14; V: TRBV5-1; CDR3: CASSLVAGEYEQYF
length: 13; V: TRBV2; CDR3: CASSVAPTNEQFF
length: 14; V: TRBV7-9; CDR3: CASSPKGGDTEAFF
length: 16; V: TRBV7-2; CDR3: CASSLGTSGTTDTQYF
length: 13; V: TRBV6-1; CDR3: CASSLYSGNTIYF
length: 15; V: TRBV10-3; CDR3: CAISDGQGHSTEAFF
length: 13; V: TRBV30; CDR3: CAWSVGAGDTQYF